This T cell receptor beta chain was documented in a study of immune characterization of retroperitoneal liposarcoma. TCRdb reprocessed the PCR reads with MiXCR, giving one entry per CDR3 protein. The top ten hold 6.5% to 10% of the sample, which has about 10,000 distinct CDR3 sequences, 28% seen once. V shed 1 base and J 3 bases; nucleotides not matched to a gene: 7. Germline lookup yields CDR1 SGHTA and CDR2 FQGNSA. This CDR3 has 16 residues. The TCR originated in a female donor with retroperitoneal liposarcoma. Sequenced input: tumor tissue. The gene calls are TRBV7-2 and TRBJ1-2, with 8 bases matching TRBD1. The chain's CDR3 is CASSLVPGGWDYGYTF. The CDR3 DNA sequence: TGTGCCAGCAGCTTAGTTCCAGGGGGCTGGGACTATGGCTACACCTTC.